Below, 18 T cell receptor beta chains from the same sample are listed, as sequenced in a study of CD8 T cells in ankylosing spondylitis. In TCRdb, the 5' RACE reads were re-called with MiXCR into one record per CDR3 protein. In the table there are around 94,000 distinct CDR3 sequences, approximately 8.9% of which are singletons. No cognate antigen is known for these TCRs. Overall study results and limits: Blood of patients with ankylosing spondylitis appeared to be characterized by a TCR beta motif of about eight highly homologous variants.

Sequenced material: blood, either unsorted or a sorted T cell fraction (not recorded which). The receptors derive from a male donor with ankylosing spondylitis.

This clonotype was recorded at least ten times. The chain uses TRBV6-5 and TRBJ2-7, with D perhaps matching TRBD1 or TRBD2 (5 bases each). CDR3 length: 15 amino acids. The germline V gene encodes CDR1 MNHEY and CDR2 SVGAGI. Trimming left V 4 bases short and J 4 bases short, with 17 bases between. The chain's CDR3 is CASSSLGEGGYEQYV. The CDR3 nucleotides are TGTGCCAGCAGTTCGCTGGGGGAAGGAGGATACGAGCAGTACGTC.

This clonotype was seen many times. The chain combines TRBV10-2 with TRBJ2-7; 10 nucleotides match TRBD2. This CDR3 contains 15 residues. Per the germline V gene, CDR1 is WSHSY and CDR2 is SAAADI. The CDR3: CASSEIAGGPYAQYV. CDR3 nucleotide sequence: TGCGCCAGCAGTGAAATAGCGGGGGGACCCTACGCGCAGTACGTC.

This clonotype was seen a handful of times. CDR3 sequence (DNA): TGTGCCAGCAGTTACTCTGGGGAGTTAAGGGAGCTGTTTTTT. Translating gives CASSYSGELRELFF. The rearrangement uses TRBV6-5 and TRBJ2-2; possible D gene TRBD2, 5 bases. Germline-derived CDR1 and CDR2 are MNHEY and SVGAGI. The CDR3 totals 14 residues. V was pared by 0 bases and J by 9 bases, with 11 bases between.

This clonotype was counted at least ten times. The gene calls are TRBV27 and TRBJ1-1, with D unclear. The germline V gene has CDR1 MNHEY and CDR2 SMNVEV (reference sequence). This CDR3 is built from 16 residues. The germline V and J ends were trimmed by 5 bases and 3 bases, with 19 bases remaining between them. CDR3 DNA sequence: TGTGCCAGCAGTCCGTCCTTCGGGGAATTCGACACTGAAGCTTTCTTT. It encodes CASSPSFGEFDTEAFF.

In this sample, this clonotype turned up a few times. V gene TRBV11-2 combines with J gene TRBJ2-7, with D perhaps matching TRBD1 (5 bases). This CDR3 comprises 11 residues. CDR1 and CDR2 (germline): SGHAT, FQNNGV. The V and J ends lost 4 bases and 4 bases respectively, with 5 bases between them. DNA of the CDR3: TGTGCCAGCAGCTCAGGGTACGAGCAGTACGTC. Amino acid sequence: CASSSGYEQYV.

V is TRBV13 and J is TRBJ2-5, with TRBD2 matching over 7 bases. The J segment lost 5 bases and the V segment lost 6 bases, leaving 12 bases of the junction unmatched. The CDR3 runs 15 residues. CDR1 PRHDT and CDR2 FYEKMQ come from the germline V gene (reference sequence). CDR3 protein: CASSPTGSGSETQYF. The CDR3 nucleotides are TGTGCCAGCAGTCCGACCGGTAGCGGGTCGGAGACCCAGTACTTC.

This clonotype came up a few times. The chain carries TRBV4-1 and TRBJ2-1; D is uncertain. This CDR3 region has 13 residues. Germline V CDR1 and CDR2: MGHRA, YSYEKL. V gave up 1 base and J gave up 8 bases, with 9 bases separating them. This chain's CDR3 is CASSQVEPDEQFF. The CDR3 DNA reads as TGCGCCAGCAGCCAAGTTGAACCCGATGAGCAGTTCTTC.

This clonotype was found a few times. The chain has TRBV11-2 and TRBJ2-7; D is undetermined. The germline V and J ends were trimmed by 5 bases and 4 bases, with 9 bases remaining between them. The CDR3 is 12 residues long. Germline V lookup: CDR1 SGHAT, CDR2 FQNNGV. CDR3 nucleotide sequence: TGTGCCAGCAGCGAGCCAGGTTACGAGCAGTACGTC. Translation: CASSEPGYEQYV.

This clonotype turned up a few times. The chain uses TRBV11-2 and TRBJ2-1, with 8 bases aligning to TRBD2. Germline assignment: CDR1 SGHAT and CDR2 FQNNGV. This CDR3 is built from 19 residues. V lost 1 base to trimming and J lost 3 bases; unmatched junction nucleotides: 14. CDR3 amino acids: CASSLVPRSSAGDYNEQFF. The CDR3, as DNA: TGTGCCAGCAGCTTAGTTCCCCGTAGCTCAGCGGGAGACTACAATGAGCAGTTCTTC.

This clonotype has at least ten counts. This chain uses TRBV12-1 with TRBJ1-1; no check of the table's D call, TRBD1, against the DNA was made. TRBV12-1 is listed as a pseudogene. This CDR3 spans 15 amino acids. The CDR3, as DNA: TGTGCCAGCAGCTCTAGGTGCAGGGGGAACACTGAAGCTTTCTTT. Residues: CASSSRCRGNTEAFF.

The chain is built from TRBV20-1 and TRBJ1-4; 7 bases agree with TRBD1. The CDR3 contains 16 residues. The ends lost 5 bases at V and 0 bases at J; junction bases unmatched: 9. Germline V gives CDR1 DFQATT, CDR2 SNEGSKA (reference sequence). CDR3 nucleotide sequence: TGCAGTGCTGACCGGGACAGATACACAACTAATGAAAAACTGTTTTTT. This codes for CSADRDRYTTNEKLFF.

This clonotype occurred many times. DNA for the CDR3: TGCGCCAGCAGCTCCACGAACACCGGGGAGCTGTTTTTT. Translated, it gives CASSSTNTGELFF. J is TRBJ2-2 and V is TRBV4-1; D remains unclear. The germline V and J ends were trimmed by 5 bases and 0 bases, with 4 bases remaining between them. Germline values: CDR1 MGHRA, CDR2 YSYEKL. The CDR3 consists of 13 residues.

The V call is TRBV5-4, the J call TRBJ2-3, with 7 bases that match TRBD2. CDR3 length: 12 residues. Germline lookup yields CDR1 SGHNT and CDR2 YYREEE (reference sequence). V lost 4 bases, J lost 6 bases, and 2 bases stayed unmatched. In DNA, the CDR3 is TGTGCCAGCAGCCGAGCGGGGGATACGCAGTATTTT. Translating gives CASSRAGDTQYF.

This clonotype was counted only a few times. The chain has TRBV11-2 and TRBJ2-7; 7 bases are a match to TRBD1. J was trimmed by 2 bases and V by 1 base; bases with no gene match: 17. Per germline, CDR1 SGHAT and CDR2 FQNNGV. This CDR3 has 19 residues. In DNA, the CDR3 is TGTGCCAGCAGCTTAGGCCCCCCGCGCTTTGACAGGGTTGCCTACGAGCAGTACTTC. Translated: CASSLGPPRFDRVAYEQYF.

V is TRBV20-1 and J is TRBJ2-7; D may be TRBD2 (6 bases). CDR1 is DFQATT, CDR2 SNEGSKA, per germline (reference sequence). The length of the CDR3 is 14 residues. Trimming took 2 bases from V and 2 from J, leaving 13 bases between them. This CDR3 is CSARREERPYEQYF. The DNA for the CDR3 is TGCAGTGCTAGAAGGGAGGAGCGCCCCTACGAGCAGTACTTC.

The chain joins TRBV6-2 or TRBV6-3 to TRBJ2-7; 13 bases agree with TRBD2. The V gene's germline CDR1 is MNHEY and CDR2 SVGEGT. The CDR3 runs to 14 residues. Unmatched junction bases numbered 0, after V lost 6 bases and J lost 1 base. CDR3 amino acids: CASRGLAGSYEQYV. CDR3 coding DNA: TGTGCCAGCAGGGGACTAGCGGGGTCCTACGAGCAGTACGTC.

The V gene is TRBV21-1, the J gene TRBJ1-1. TRBV21-1 corresponds to a pseudogene. The CDR3 consists of 14 residues. The CDR3 here is CASSKSTENTEAFF. CDR3 nucleotide sequence: TGTGCCAGCAGCAAATCTACAGAGAACACTGAAGCTTTCTTT.

In this sample, this clonotype turned up many times. This rearrangement joins TRBV27 to TRBJ2-5; D is unclear. The germline V and J ends were trimmed by 8 bases and 5 bases, with 9 bases remaining between them. The CDR3 is made up of 11 amino acids. Germline values: CDR1 MNHEY, CDR2 SMNVEV (reference sequence). CDR3 coding DNA: TGTGCCAGCGGGTCGGCGGAGACCCAGTACTTC. Amino acids: CASGSAETQYF.